This TCR beta chain was sequenced for a study of T cell responses to AZD1222 COVID-19 vaccine. General study points: It was only after the peak T cell response that any repertoires were sampled. Compared with day 0, the breadth and depth of the Spike-specific TCR repertoire rose significantly after two doses of AZD1222. Possibly, clonal diversity was underestimated; donors were largely white British and included more females.

Produced via immunoSEQ multiplex PCR; TCRdb's table is partial and in-frame only. The sample includes 100,000 to 150,000 clones, more than 85% of them seen just once. This clone showed up just a few times. Its antigen is unknown. The input for sequencing was peripheral blood, taken on day 0 of AZD1222 vaccination. This clonotype originated in an adult in good health.

The CDR3 DNA follows: TGTGCCAGCAGCGAAACCAGGGTTTCTGGAAACACCATATATTTT. Protein product: CASSETRVSGNTIYF. The rearrangement uses TRBV6-2 or TRBV6-3 and TRBJ1-3; maybe TRBD1 (5 bases). Trimming cost V 6 bases and J 1 base, with 13 bases left between them. Germline CDR1 is MNHEY and CDR2 is SVGEGT. CDR3 size: 15 residues.